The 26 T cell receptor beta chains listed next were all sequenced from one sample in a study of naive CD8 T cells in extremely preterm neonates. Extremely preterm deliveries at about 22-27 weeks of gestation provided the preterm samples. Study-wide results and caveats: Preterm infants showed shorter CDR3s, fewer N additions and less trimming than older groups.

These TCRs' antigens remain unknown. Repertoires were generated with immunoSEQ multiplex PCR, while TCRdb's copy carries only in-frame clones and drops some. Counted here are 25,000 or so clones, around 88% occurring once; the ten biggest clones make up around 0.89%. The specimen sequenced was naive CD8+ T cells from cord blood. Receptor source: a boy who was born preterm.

In DNA form, the CDR3 reads TGTGCCAGCAGCTTAATCCAAGAGGATGAGCAGTTCTTC. Amino acid sequence: CASSLIQEDEQFF. V and J are TRBV7-3 and TRBJ2-1; D remains unclear. The V end lost 1 base, the J end lost 8 bases, and 9 bases lay between the germline ends. The germline V gene encodes CDR1 SGHTA and CDR2 FQGTGA. The CDR3 spans 13 residues.

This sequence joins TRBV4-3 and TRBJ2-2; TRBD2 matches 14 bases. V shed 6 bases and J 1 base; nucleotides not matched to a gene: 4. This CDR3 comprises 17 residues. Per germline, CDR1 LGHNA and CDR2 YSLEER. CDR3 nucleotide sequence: TGCGCCAGCAGTCCCGGGACTAGCGGGGGGAACACCGGGGAGCTGTTTTTT. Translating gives CASSPGTSGGNTGELFF.

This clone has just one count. The CDR3 region is CASSYSTNNEQFF. DNA for the CDR3: TGTGCCAGCAGTTACTCGACTAACAATGAGCAGTTCTTC. The genes are TRBV6-5 and TRBJ2-1, with D perhaps matching TRBD2 (5 bases). V was cut by 0 bases and J by 5 bases, with 5 bases left in between. CDR1 and CDR2 (germline): MNHEY, SVGAGI. The CDR3 consists of 13 residues.

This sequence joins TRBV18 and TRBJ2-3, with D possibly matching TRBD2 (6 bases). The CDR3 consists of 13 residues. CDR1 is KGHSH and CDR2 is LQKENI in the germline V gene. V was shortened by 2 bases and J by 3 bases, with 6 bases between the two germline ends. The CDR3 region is CASSPGTTDTQYF. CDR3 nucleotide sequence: TGTGCCAGCTCACCAGGGACTACAGATACGCAGTATTTT.

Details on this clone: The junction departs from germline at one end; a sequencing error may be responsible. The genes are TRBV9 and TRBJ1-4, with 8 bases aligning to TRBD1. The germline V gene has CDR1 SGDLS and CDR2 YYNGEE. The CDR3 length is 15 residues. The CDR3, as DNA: TGTGCCAGCAGTGTAGCGGAGACAGGGGTGGAAAAACTGTTTTTT. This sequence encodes CASSVAETGVEKLFF.

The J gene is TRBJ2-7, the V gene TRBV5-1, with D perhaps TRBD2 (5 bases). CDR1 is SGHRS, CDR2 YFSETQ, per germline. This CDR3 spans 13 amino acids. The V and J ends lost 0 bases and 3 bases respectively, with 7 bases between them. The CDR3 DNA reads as TGCGCCAGCAGCTTGGGACTAAACTACGAGCAGTACTTC. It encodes CASSLGLNYEQYF.

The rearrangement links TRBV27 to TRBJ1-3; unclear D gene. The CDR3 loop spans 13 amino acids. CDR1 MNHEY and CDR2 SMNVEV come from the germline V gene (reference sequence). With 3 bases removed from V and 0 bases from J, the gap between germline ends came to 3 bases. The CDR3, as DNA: TGTGCCAGCAGTTTCAACTCTGGAAACACCATATATTTT. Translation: CASSFNSGNTIYF.

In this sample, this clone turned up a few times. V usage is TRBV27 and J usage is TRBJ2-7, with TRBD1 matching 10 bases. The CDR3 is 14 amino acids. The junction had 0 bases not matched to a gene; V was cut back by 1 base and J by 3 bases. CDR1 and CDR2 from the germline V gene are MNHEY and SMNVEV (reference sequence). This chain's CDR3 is CASSLWTGGYEQYF. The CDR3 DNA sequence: TGTGCCAGCAGTTTATGGACAGGGGGCTACGAGCAGTACTTC.

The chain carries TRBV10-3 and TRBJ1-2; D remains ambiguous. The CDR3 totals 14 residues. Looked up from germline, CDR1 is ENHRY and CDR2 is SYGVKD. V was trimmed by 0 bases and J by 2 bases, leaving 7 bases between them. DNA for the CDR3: TGTGCCATCAGTGAGTCGACAACAAACTATGGCTACACCTTC. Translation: CAISESTTNYGYTF.

The CDR3 spells CASGDSGTKNIQYF. CDR3 DNA: TGCGCCAGCGGGGACTCCGGGACCAAAAACATTCAGTACTTC. The rearrangement uses TRBV4-1 and TRBJ2-4, with D maybe TRBD2 (6 bases). Germline V lookup: CDR1 MGHRA, CDR2 YSYEKL. Between the trimmed V and J ends, which lost 8 bases and 2 bases, there was a span of 13 bases. The CDR3 is 14 amino acids.

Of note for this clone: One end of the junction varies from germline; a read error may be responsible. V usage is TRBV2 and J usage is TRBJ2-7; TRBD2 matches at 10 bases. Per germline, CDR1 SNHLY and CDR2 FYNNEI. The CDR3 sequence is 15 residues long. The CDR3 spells CASREAGGYSYEQYF. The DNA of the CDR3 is TGTGCCAGCAGGGAAGCGGGGGGGTATTCCTACGAGCAGTACTTC.

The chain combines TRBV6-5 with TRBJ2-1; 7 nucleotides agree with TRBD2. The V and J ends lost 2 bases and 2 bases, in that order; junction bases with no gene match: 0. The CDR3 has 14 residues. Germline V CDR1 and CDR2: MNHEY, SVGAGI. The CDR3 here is CASSYGGAYNEQFF. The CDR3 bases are TGTGCCAGCAGTTACGGGGGGGCCTACAATGAGCAGTTCTTC.

The CDR3 loop reads CASSGGQGDSPLHF. The CDR3 nucleotides are TGCGCCAGCAGCGGAGGACAGGGAGATTCACCCCTCCACTTT. The chain combines TRBV5-1 with TRBJ1-6; 8 bases fit TRBD1. The CDR3 consists of 14 residues. The junction had 5 bases not matched to a gene; V was cut back by 4 bases and J by 8 bases. Germline V gene data show CDR1 as SGHRS and CDR2 as YFSETQ.

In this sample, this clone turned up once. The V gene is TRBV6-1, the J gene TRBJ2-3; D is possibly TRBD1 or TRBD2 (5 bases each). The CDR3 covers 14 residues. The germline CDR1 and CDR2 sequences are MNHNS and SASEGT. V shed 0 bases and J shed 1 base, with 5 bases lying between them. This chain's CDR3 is CASSEAGGTDTQYF. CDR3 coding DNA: TGTGCCAGCAGTGAAGCGGGGGGCACAGATACGCAGTATTTT.

The CDR3 loop is CAWGLYEQYF. CDR3 nucleotide sequence: TGTGCCTGGGGACTCTACGAGCAGTACTTC. V gene TRBV30 combines with J gene TRBJ2-7, with D possibly being TRBD2 (5 bases). CDR1 and CDR2 from the germline V gene are GTSNPN and SVGIG (reference sequence). CDR3 length: 10 residues. V was clipped by 5 bases and J by 3 bases, with 5 bases between them.

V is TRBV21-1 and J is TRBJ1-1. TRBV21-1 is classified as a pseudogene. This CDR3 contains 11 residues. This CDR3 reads CASSKHTEAFF. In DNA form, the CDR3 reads TGTGCCAGCAGCAAACACACTGAAGCTTTCTTT.

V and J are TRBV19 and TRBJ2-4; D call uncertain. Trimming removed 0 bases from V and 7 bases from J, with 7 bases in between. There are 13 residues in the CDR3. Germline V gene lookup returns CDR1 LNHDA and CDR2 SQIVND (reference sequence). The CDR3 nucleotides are TGTGCCAGTAGTATAGATCAAGGGAACATTCAGTACTTC. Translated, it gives CASSIDQGNIQYF.

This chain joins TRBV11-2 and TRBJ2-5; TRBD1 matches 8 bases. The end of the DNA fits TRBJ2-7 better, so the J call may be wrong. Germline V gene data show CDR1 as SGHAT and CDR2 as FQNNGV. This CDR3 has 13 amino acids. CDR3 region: CASSLTGGYEQYF. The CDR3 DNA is TGTGCCAGCAGCTTAACAGGGGGCTACGAGCAGTACTTC.

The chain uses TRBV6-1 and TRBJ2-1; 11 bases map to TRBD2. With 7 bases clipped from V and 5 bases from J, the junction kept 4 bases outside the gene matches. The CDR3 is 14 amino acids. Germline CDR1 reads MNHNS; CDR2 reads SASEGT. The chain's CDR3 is CASTGTSGNNEQFF. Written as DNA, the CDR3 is TGTGCCAGCACCGGGACTAGCGGAAACAATGAGCAGTTCTTC.

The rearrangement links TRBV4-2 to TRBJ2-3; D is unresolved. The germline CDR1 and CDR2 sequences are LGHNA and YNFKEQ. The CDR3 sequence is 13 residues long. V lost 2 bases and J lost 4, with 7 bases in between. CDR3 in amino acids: CASSQYGADTQYF. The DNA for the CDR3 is TGTGCCAGCAGCCAATATGGGGCAGATACGCAGTATTTT.

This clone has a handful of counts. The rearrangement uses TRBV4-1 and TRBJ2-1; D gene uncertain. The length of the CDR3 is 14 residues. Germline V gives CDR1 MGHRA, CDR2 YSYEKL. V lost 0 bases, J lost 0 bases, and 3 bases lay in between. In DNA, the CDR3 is TGCGCCAGCAGCCAAGAGCGCTCCTACAATGAGCAGTTCTTC. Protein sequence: CASSQERSYNEQFF.

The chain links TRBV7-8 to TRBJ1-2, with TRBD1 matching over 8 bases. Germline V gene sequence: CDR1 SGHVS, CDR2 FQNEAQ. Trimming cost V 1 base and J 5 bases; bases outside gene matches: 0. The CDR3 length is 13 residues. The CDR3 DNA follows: TGTGCCAGCAGCTTAGGGACAGGGTATGGCTACACCTTC. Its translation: CASSLGTGYGYTF.

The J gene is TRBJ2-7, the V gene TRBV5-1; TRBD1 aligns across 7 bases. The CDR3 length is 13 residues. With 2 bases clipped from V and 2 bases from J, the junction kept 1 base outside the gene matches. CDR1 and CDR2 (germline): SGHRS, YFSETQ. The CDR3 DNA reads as TGCGCCAGCAGCTTTGGACAGGCCTACGAGCAGTACTTC. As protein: CASSFGQAYEQYF.

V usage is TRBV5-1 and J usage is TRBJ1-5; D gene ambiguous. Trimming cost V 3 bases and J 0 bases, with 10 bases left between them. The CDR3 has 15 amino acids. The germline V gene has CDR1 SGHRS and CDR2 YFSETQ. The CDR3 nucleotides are TGCGCCAGCAGCTCGGACGGTTATAGCAATCAGCCCCAGCATTTT. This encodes CASSSDGYSNQPQHF.

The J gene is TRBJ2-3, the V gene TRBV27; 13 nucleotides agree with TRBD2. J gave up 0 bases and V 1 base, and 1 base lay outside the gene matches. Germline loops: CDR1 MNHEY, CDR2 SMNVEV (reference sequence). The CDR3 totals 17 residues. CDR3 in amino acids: CASSLLTSGGSTDTQYF. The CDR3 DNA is TGTGCCAGCAGTTTATTGACTAGCGGGGGGAGCACAGATACGCAGTATTTT.

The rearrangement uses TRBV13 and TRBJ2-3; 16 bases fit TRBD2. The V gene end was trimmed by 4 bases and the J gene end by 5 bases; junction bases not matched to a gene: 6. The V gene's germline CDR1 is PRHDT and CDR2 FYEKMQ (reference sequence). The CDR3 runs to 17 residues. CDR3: CASSSGTSGGAEDTQYF. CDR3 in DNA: TGTGCCAGCAGCTCAGGGACTAGCGGGGGGGCCGAAGATACGCAGTATTTT.